The T cell receptor (beta chain) under discussion was sequenced for a study of shared clonotypes between healthy human individuals. Study-wide points: The four-donor shared clonotypes exceeded non-shared clonotypes in generation probability, with non-shared ones scoring lower. How much donors shared clonotypes was expected to be affected by sequencing depth.

An approximately 200 ng quantity of DNA, tens of thousands of T cell genomes, went into the sorted-subset replicate PCRs. Produced via immunoSEQ multiplex PCR; TCRdb's table is partial and in-frame only. The table lists about 680,000 clones, 55% to 85% of them singletons. With regard to this clone: What it recognizes is unknown.

Germline lookup yields CDR1 LNHNV and CDR2 YYDKDF (reference sequence). The CDR3 length is 16 residues. Losses at the gene ends were 5 bases for V and 6 bases for J; bases not matched to a gene: 9. V usage is TRBV15 and J usage is TRBJ1-5; 11 nucleotides align to TRBD1. The sequence derives from a woman in her thirties in good health. The sequenced sample consisted of memory CD4+ T cells sorted from blood. Subset in this sample: CD45RA-negative fraction. CDR3 in DNA: TGTGCCACCAGCTCTAAAACCGGGACAGGGGGTCAGCCCCAGCATTTT. This translates into CATSSKTGTGGQPQHF.